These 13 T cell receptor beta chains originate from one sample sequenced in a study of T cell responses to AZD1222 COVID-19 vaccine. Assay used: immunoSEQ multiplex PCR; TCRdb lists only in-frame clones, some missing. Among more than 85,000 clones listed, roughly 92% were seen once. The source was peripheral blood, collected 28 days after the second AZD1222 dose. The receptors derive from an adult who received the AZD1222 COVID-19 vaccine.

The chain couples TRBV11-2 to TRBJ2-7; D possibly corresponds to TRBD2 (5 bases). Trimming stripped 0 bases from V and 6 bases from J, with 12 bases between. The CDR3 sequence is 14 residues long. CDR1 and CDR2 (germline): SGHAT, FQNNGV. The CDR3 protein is CASSLDLRGSEQYF. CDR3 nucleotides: TGTGCCAGCAGCTTAGATCTTCGGGGTAGCGAGCAGTACTTC.

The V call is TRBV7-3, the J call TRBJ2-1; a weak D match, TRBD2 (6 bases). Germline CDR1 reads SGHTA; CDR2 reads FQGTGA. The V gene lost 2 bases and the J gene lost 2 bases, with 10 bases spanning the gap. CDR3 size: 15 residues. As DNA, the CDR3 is TGTGCCAGCAGCTTAGATGGCGGGACCTACAATGAGCAGTTCTTC. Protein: CASSLDGGTYNEQFF. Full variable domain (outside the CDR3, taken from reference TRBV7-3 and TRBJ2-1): GAGVSQTPSNKVTEKGKYVELRCDPISGHTALYWYRQSLGQGPEFLIYFQGTGAADDSGLPNDRFFAVRPEGSVSTLKIQRTERGDSAVYLCASSLDGGTYNEQFFGPGTRLTVL.

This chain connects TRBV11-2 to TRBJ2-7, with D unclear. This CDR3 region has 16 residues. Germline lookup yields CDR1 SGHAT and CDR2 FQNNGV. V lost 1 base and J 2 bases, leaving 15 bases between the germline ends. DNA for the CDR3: TGTGCCAGCAGCTTAGGACCAGAAATAAGAACCTACGAGCAGTACTTC. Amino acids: CASSLGPEIRTYEQYF.

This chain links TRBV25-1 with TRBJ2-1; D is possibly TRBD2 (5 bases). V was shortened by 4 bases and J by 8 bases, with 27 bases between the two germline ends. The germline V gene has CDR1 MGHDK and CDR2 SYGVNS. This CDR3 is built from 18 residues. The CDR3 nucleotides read TGTGCCAGCAGTGGCCTCCGGGGTGGGGTAGCGAGAGGCCATGAGCAGTTCTTC. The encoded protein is CASSGLRGGVARGHEQFF.

The CDR3, as DNA: TGTGCCAGCTCACCCCAGCGCAGTCAAGAGACCCAGTACTTC. Protein sequence: CASSPQRSQETQYF. This chain connects TRBV18 to TRBJ2-5, with D unresolved. CDR3 size: 14 residues. The V gene's germline CDR1 is KGHSH and CDR2 LQKENI. V shed 3 bases and J shed 2 bases, with 10 bases lying between them.

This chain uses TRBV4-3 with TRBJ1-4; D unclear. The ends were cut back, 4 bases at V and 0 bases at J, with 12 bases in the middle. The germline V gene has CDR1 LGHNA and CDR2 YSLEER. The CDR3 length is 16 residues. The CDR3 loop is CASSPAGLSTNEKLFF. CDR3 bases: TGCGCCAGCAGCCCGGCAGGCCTTTCAACTAATGAAAAACTGTTTTTT.

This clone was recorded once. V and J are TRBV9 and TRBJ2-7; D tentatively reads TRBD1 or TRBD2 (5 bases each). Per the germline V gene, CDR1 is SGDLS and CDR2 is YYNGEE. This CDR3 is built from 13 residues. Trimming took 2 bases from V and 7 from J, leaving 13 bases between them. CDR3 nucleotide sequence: TGTGCCAGCAGCGTGGGACCGGGTGGTGAGCAGTACTTC. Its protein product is CASSVGPGGEQYF.

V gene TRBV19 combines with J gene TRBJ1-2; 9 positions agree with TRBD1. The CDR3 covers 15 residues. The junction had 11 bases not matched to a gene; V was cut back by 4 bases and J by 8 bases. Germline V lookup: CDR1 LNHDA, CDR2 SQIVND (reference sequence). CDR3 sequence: CASSTTGTGLRGYTF. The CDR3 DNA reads TGTGCCAGTAGTACAACCGGGACAGGGCTTCGGGGCTACACCTTC.

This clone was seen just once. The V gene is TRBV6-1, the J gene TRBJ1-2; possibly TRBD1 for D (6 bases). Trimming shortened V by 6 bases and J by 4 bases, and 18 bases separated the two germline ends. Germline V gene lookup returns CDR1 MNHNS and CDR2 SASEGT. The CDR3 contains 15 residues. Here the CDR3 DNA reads TGTGCCAGCAGCTCTGAGGGGGGGCTTGGCTATGGCTACACCTTC. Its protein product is CASSSEGGLGYGYTF.

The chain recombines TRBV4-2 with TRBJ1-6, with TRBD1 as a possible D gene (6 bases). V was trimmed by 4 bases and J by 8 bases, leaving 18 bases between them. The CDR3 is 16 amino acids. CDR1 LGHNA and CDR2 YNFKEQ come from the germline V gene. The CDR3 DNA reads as TGTGCCAGCAGCCCCCAGGGCAGGGGCGAGTATTCACCCCTCCACTTT. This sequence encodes CASSPQGRGEYSPLHF.

DNA for the CDR3: TGCGCCAGCAGCATTGTGACAGGGGGGAACACTGAAGCTTTCTTT. Translated: CASSIVTGGNTEAFF. The rearrangement uses TRBV5-1 and TRBJ1-1, with TRBD1 matching 9 bases. The CDR3 has 15 residues. CDR1 and CDR2 (germline): SGHRS, YFSETQ. The V and J ends lost 4 bases and 1 base, in that order; junction bases with no gene match: 5.

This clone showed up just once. Here the CDR3 reads CASTKFRDGAYNEQFF. Written as DNA, the CDR3 is TGCGCCAGCACCAAATTCCGGGACGGAGCATACAATGAGCAGTTCTTC. The chain recombines TRBV5-1 with TRBJ2-1; either TRBD1 or TRBD2 may fit D (5 bases each). In germline, CDR1 is SGHRS, CDR2 YFSETQ. The V end was cut by 6 bases, the J end by 4 bases, with 20 bases between. The CDR3 runs 16 residues.

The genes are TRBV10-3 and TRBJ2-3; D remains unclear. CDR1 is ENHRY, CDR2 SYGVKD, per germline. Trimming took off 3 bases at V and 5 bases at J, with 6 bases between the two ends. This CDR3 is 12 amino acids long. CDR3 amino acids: CAISEVRDTQYF. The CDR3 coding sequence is TGTGCCATCAGTGAAGTTAGAGATACGCAGTATTTT.